A single sample gave rise to the 26 T cell receptor beta chains below, sequenced in a study of regulatory T cells in long-lasting Graves disease. iRepertoire HTBI primers and Arm-PCR of CDR3 regions built TCR beta libraries. TCRdb used MiXCR to reprocess the multiplex PCR reads, holding one entry per CDR3 protein. Here the sample spans 310,000 or so distinct CDR3 sequences, 20% being singletons. The time point is: persistent/refractory GD, antithyroid drugs over 5 years with positive TRAb. Preparation of the TCR library used RNA extracted from PBMCs. Sequenced here: peripheral blood mononuclear cells (PBMCs), sampled when the disease was refractory, from a patient treated with antithyroid drugs. The receptors shown here come from a female donor with Graves disease.

The rearrangement uses TRBV5-6 and TRBJ1-2; D perhaps matches TRBD1 (5 bases). In germline, CDR1 is SGHDT, CDR2 YYEEEE. There are 12 residues in the CDR3. Trimming pared 4 bases from V and 7 bases from J, leaving 11 bases between. The CDR3 nucleotides read TGTGCCAGCAGCGGGGCCATGGGTGGCTACACCTTC. Protein: CASSGAMGGYTF.

This clonotype has a handful of counts. Here the CDR3 reads CASSWAGGGETQYF. CDR3 DNA: TGTGCCAGCAGCTGGGCGGGAGGAGGAGAGACCCAGTACTTC. The rearrangement joins TRBV7-9 to TRBJ2-5, with TRBD2 matching 8 bases. Germline V CDR1 and CDR2: SEHNR, FQNEAQ (reference sequence). The CDR3 contains 14 residues. V gave up 4 bases and J gave up 4 bases; unmatched junction bases: 5.

V is TRBV18 and J is TRBJ1-5; D is possibly TRBD1 (5 bases). The length of the CDR3 is 14 residues. The V end lost 6 bases, the J end lost 4 bases, and 13 bases lay between the germline ends. Per the germline V gene, CDR1 is KGHSH and CDR2 is LQKENI. The CDR3 DNA reads as TGTGCCAGCTCTGCCGGGACTCCTAATCAGCCCCAGCATTTT. Translating gives CASSAGTPNQPQHF.

The table lists this clonotype with many counts. V is TRBV27 and J is TRBJ1-2; possibly TRBD1 for D (6 bases). V was cut by 3 bases and J by 2 bases, with 7 bases left in between. The CDR3 has 13 residues. Germline assignment: CDR1 MNHEY and CDR2 SMNVEV (reference sequence). The CDR3 nucleotides are TGTGCCAGCAGTTTCAGGGGAAACTATGGCTACACCTTC. As protein: CASSFRGNYGYTF.

This clonotype was seen repeatedly, ten times or more. This chain joins TRBV3-1 and TRBJ2-1; 9 positions agree with TRBD2. The CDR3 consists of 16 residues. Germline assignment: CDR1 LGHDT and CDR2 YNNKEL (reference sequence). V gave up 5 bases and J gave up 7 bases; unmatched junction bases: 12. DNA for the CDR3: TGTGCCAGCAGCTTCGGGACTAGCTCCTCGAGGAATGAGCAGTTCTTC. Translation gives CASSFGTSSSRNEQFF.

This clonotype was counted ten times or more. The genes are TRBV27 and TRBJ1-1; no clear D gene. The CDR3 length is 13 residues. Trimming took off 3 bases at V and 5 bases at J, with 10 bases between the two ends. Per germline, CDR1 MNHEY and CDR2 SMNVEV (reference sequence). The CDR3 protein is CASSLSGWTEAFF. CDR3 coding DNA: TGTGCCAGCAGTTTGAGTGGGTGGACTGAAGCTTTCTTT.

The table lists this clonotype with many counts. The CDR3 DNA is TGTGCCAGCAGTACCCGGACTAGCGGGGAAGAGACCCAGTACTTC. Amino acids: CASSTRTSGEETQYF. The rearrangement links TRBV28 to TRBJ2-5; 12 bases are a match to TRBD2. V lost 5 bases to trimming and J lost 3 bases; unmatched junction nucleotides: 4. The CDR3 runs to 15 residues. CDR1 and CDR2 (germline): MDHEN, SYDVKM.

V and J are TRBV19 and TRBJ1-5, with D unclear. CDR1 LNHDA and CDR2 SQIVND come from the germline V gene (reference sequence). V was clipped by 8 bases and J by 1 base, with 6 bases between them. The CDR3 runs to 12 residues. The CDR3 DNA reads TGTGCCAGTGAGAGCAGCAATCAGCCCCAGCATTTT. Translation: CASESSNQPQHF. Full variable domain (missing parts from reference TRBV19 and TRBJ1-5): DGGITQSPKYLFRKEGQNVTLSCEQNLNHDAMYWYRQDPGQGLRLIYYSQIVNDFQKGDIAEGYSVSREKKESFPLTVTSAQKNPTAFYLCASESSNQPQHFGDGTRLSIL.

This clonotype was counted many times. The CDR3 protein is CASSLLWTEAKNIQYF. CDR3 bases: TGTGCCAGCAGTTTATTGTGGACAGAAGCCAAAAACATTCAGTACTTC. The chain carries TRBV12-3 or TRBV12-4 and TRBJ2-4; maybe TRBD1 (6 bases). Trimming cost V 2 bases and J 0 bases, with 11 bases left between them. The CDR3 runs to 16 residues.

The rearrangement uses TRBV7-3 and TRBJ2-3, with TRBD2 matching 16 bases. Trimming removed 4 bases from V and 7 bases from J; junction bases left unmatched: 5. The CDR3 length is 16 residues. CDR1 and CDR2 from the germline V gene are SGHTA and FQGTGA. The DNA for the CDR3 is TGTGCCAGCAGCTCGGGACTAGCGGGAGGGCCAAATACGCAGTATTTT. Its protein product is CASSSGLAGGPNTQYF.

In this sample, this clonotype turned up many times. One end of the junction does not line up with germline, which may come from a read error. The chain combines TRBV6-1 with TRBJ1-2; D unresolved. This CDR3 contains 15 residues. In germline, CDR1 is MNHNS, CDR2 SASEGT. The CDR3 region is CASSEVDRPNYGYTF. CDR3 sequence (DNA): TGCGCCAGCAGTGAAGTTGACCGCCCGAACTATGGCTACACCTTC.

Many counts were recorded for this clonotype. The V call is TRBV30, the J call TRBJ1-2; 8 positions match TRBD1. Trimming took 5 bases from V and 4 from J; bases not matched to a gene: 9. The CDR3 consists of 14 residues. CDR1 and CDR2 (germline): GTSNPN, SVGIG (reference sequence). The DNA of the CDR3 is TGTGCCTGGGATCAGGGGGCGCATGGCTATGGCTACACCTTC. It is translated as CAWDQGAHGYGYTF.

The rearrangement uses TRBV7-8 and TRBJ1-5; no clear D gene. The germline V gene encodes CDR1 SGHVS and CDR2 FQNEAQ. This CDR3 is 13 amino acids long. V was trimmed by 9 bases and J by 3 bases, leaving 12 bases between them. In nucleotides, the CDR3 is TGTGCCAGTTGTAAACAGATCAATCAGCCCCAGCATTTT. Amino acid sequence: CASCKQINQPQHF.

The chain couples TRBV24-1 to TRBJ2-7; the D gene is possibly TRBD2 (6 bases). Germline-derived CDR1 and CDR2 are KGHDR and SFDVKD. V was shortened by 1 base and J by 5 bases, with 14 bases between the two germline ends. This CDR3 spans 15 amino acids. CDR3 nucleotide sequence: TGTGCCACCAGTGATTTCCGGGGGTCCGGCCACGAGCAGTACTTC. Translation gives CATSDFRGSGHEQYF.

This clonotype was seen many times. This chain connects TRBV20-1 to TRBJ2-7; the match to TRBD2 covers 9 bases. CDR3 length: 14 residues. Unmatched junction bases numbered 2, after V lost 0 bases and J lost 2 bases. The V gene's germline CDR1 is DFQATT and CDR2 SNEGSKA (reference sequence). The CDR3 region has the DNA TGCAGTGCTAGAGACCTAGCGGGGCCCTACGAGCAGTACTTC. Amino acids: CSARDLAGPYEQYF.

The table lists this clonotype with many counts. The V gene is TRBV3-1, the J gene TRBJ2-5; 10 bases align to TRBD2. Germline V CDR1 and CDR2: LGHDT, YNNKEL (reference sequence). The CDR3 is 15 amino acids. J lost 1 base, V lost 1 base, and 0 bases had no gene match. CDR3 DNA: TGTGCCAGCAGCCAAGGGACTAGCGGCCAAGAGACCCAGTACTTC. Protein sequence: CASSQGTSGQETQYF.

This clonotype has a count of ten or more. The V and J genes are TRBV29-1 and TRBJ2-5; 8 bases are a match to TRBD2. Germline V CDR1 and CDR2: SQVTM, ANQGSEA. V shed 0 bases, J shed 7 bases, and the junction held 7 bases outside the gene matches. The CDR3 sequence is 14 residues long. In DNA form, the CDR3 reads TGCAGCGTTGAAGATCGGGGGGGGACCCCGACCCAGTACTTC. Translating gives CSVEDRGGTPTQYF.

This clonotype was seen only a few times. The chain combines TRBV6-1 with TRBJ2-7; D unresolved. V was shortened by 3 bases and J by 5 bases, with 11 bases between the two germline ends. There are 13 residues in the CDR3. Per the germline V gene, CDR1 is MNHNS and CDR2 is SASEGT. The CDR3 DNA is TGTGCCAGCAGTGAGCCTGGGATCCACGAGCAGTACTTC. This translates into CASSEPGIHEQYF.

This clonotype was detected only a few times. CDR3 sequence reads: CASSSFRRQETQYF. The CDR3, as DNA: TGTGCCAGCAGCTCCTTCCGCCGCCAAGAGACCCAGTACTTC. The chain has TRBV5-8 and TRBJ2-5; D gene ambiguous. This CDR3 has 14 amino acids. Germline V gene data show CDR1 as SGHTS and CDR2 as YDEGEE. The germline V and J ends were trimmed by 3 bases and 1 base, with 10 bases remaining between them.

This clonotype showed up many times. The rearrangement links TRBV2 to TRBJ2-6; 7 nucleotides line up with TRBD1. Looked up from germline, CDR1 is SNHLY and CDR2 is FYNNEI. This CDR3 comprises 14 residues. The V segment lost 8 bases and the J segment 4 bases; nucleotides outside the gene matches: 5. CDR3 coding DNA: TGTGCCAGCGGAGACAGGGCCGGGGCCAACGTCCTGACTTTC. Its protein product is CASGDRAGANVLTF.

The sample holds many counts of this clonotype. The V gene is TRBV6-1, the J gene TRBJ1-2; TRBD1 agrees at 8 bases. The CDR3 extends over 14 amino acids. Germline V gene lookup returns CDR1 MNHNS and CDR2 SASEGT. Unmatched junction bases numbered 7, after V lost 6 bases and J lost 4 bases. CDR3 loop: CASSRTGLGYGYTF. The CDR3 region has the DNA TGTGCCAGCAGCAGGACAGGGCTGGGCTATGGCTACACCTTC.

This clonotype was detected a few times. A much larger clone differs from this one at a single base, so this may be a read error. The V and J genes are TRBV11-2 and TRBJ1-2, with no clear D. This CDR3 contains 13 residues. The germline gives CDR1 SGHAT, CDR2 FQNNGV. Trimming took 5 bases from V and 4 from J, leaving 11 bases between them. The CDR3 bases are TGTGCCAGCAGCCCAACAACGGTCTATGGCTACACCTTC. Translation gives CASSPTTVYGYTF.

The chain carries TRBV6-5 and TRBJ2-7; 7 bases map to TRBD2. Germline CDR1 is MNHEY and CDR2 is SVGAGI. The CDR3 totals 15 residues. Trimming took 0 bases from V and 4 from J; bases not matched to a gene: 6. The CDR3: CASSYSAGEGYEQYF. Written as DNA, the CDR3 is TGTGCCAGCAGTTACTCGGCGGGAGAGGGGTACGAGCAGTACTTC.

The sample holds many counts of this clonotype. J is TRBJ1-5 and V is TRBV12-3 or TRBV12-4, with 10 bases fitting TRBD1. V trimming: 3 bases; J trimming: 11 bases; junction bases outside the gene matches: 13. This CDR3 contains 16 residues. The CDR3 is CASSFGRGDRGRAQHF. In nucleotides, the CDR3 is TGTGCCAGCAGTTTTGGGAGGGGGGACAGGGGAAGAGCCCAGCATTTT.

The genes are TRBV19 and TRBJ1-2; tentative D call: TRBD1 (6 bases). CDR1 is LNHDA and CDR2 is SQIVND in the germline V gene (reference sequence). V was cut by 4 bases and J by 8 bases, with 20 bases left in between. This CDR3 contains 15 residues. The CDR3: CASSTPGDNLGGYTF. In DNA, the CDR3 is TGTGCCAGTAGTACACCCGGGGACAACCTCGGGGGCTACACCTTC.

Remarks on this clonotype: A much bigger clone sits one base away, suggesting this may be a read error. The conserved phenylalanine or tryptophan is not found at the CDR3 terminus, so this likely reflects a read error. This chain connects TRBV3-1 to TRBJ1-1; maybe TRBD1 (6 bases). Trimming left V 6 bases short and J 4 bases short, with 9 bases between. The CDR3 runs 12 residues. Germline V gene data show CDR1 as LGHDT and CDR2 as YNNKEL (reference sequence). The CDR3 nucleotides read TGTGCCAGCAGAAACAGGGCCACTGAAGCTTTCCTT. It is translated as CASRNRATEAFL.